The present T cell receptor (beta chain) was sequenced within a study of human T cells and chemical hapten exposure (dated by TCRdb to the early 2020s). Background on the whole study: For sensitization, 2% DPC in acetone was applied to an approximately 2 cm by approximately 2 cm area of upper inner arm skin. Throughout the study period of 20 to 30 weeks, patients also received therapeutic DPC doses to the scalp every week. Patch testing was done on the upper back using Finn chambers containing 0.01% DPC, and results were scored after 6 days according to International Contact Dermatitis Research Group standards. The mostly female patient cohort included alopecia areata with under or over 50% scalp involvement, alopecia totalis and alopecia universalis. Libraries were combined into a pool for sequencing, and differences in TCR yield between samples came mainly from small differences in library volumes within the pool. This study followed changes in the peripheral blood TCR repertoire in vivo during primary and secondary sensitization of alopecia patients to the hapten diphenylcyclopropenone (DPC). Blood was sampled from patients pre-sensitization (week 0) and at 2, 6 and about 24 weeks after DPC sensitization. Under 30 alopecia patients gave blood for TCR sequencing at one to four time points (pre-sensitization, 2, 6 and 24 weeks). Results the study describes overall, beyond this receptor: Patch test score correlated positively with the number of PT1 expanded TCRs, reaching significance at thresholds 8, 16 and 32 but not at 4. Because every patient had alopecia, a presumed autoimmune disease, the patients' immune response might differ from that of healthy individuals. Compared with pre-sensitization or healthy control sets, expanded TCRs formed significantly more large CDR3 similarity clusters, which is consistent with antigen-driven responses. Repeated subsampling changed both the strength of the expansion versus patch-test correlation and the threshold at which that correlation became significant. DPC sensitization did not change how many TCRs were above 1 in 1000 frequency, and no evidence was found of alterations in global repertoire structure.

To prepare the library, RACE was applied. Sequencing instrument: NextSeq 500. Library preparation attached unique molecular identifiers to individual cDNA molecules for quantitative, reproducible TCR counting. Both TCR alpha and TCR beta chains were sequenced from each blood RNA sample. The published analysis was carried out like this. A median of around 100,000 TCRs per sample was observed, with a range of about 20,000 to 750,000. V, J and CDR3 annotation of the TCR reads was carried out using the Decombinator software suite. For PS versus PT1 abundance plots, all samples were subsampled to the same number of TCRs (28,000). Expanded TCRs were defined as absent before sensitization and observed at least eight times at the 2-week time point. The raw public reads went through TCRdb reprocessing: fastp at Q25, MiXCR clone calling, in-frame beta chains kept. CDR3 protein sequences are deduplicated, and each keeps its most common genes and DNA. Here the V and J calls rest on TCRdb's processing, not on the authors' analysis. The sample records roughly 360,000 distinct CDR3 sequences, about 4.4% of which are singletons. The top ten clonotypes cover around 2.3% of the sample.

The label giving this sample's time point can be read as: patch test 1, 2 weeks after DPC sensitization. The treatment or condition label, as the study defines it: therapeutic diphenylcyclopropenone sensitization with weekly scalp DPC. Blood at each patch-test visit was drawn before the patch test was applied. Patients were considered eligible if aged 18 to 70, diagnosed with alopecia and deemed suitable for DPC therapy, and patients were excluded if pregnant. Total RNA was extracted from unfractionated whole blood that had been collected in Tempus Blood RNA tubes. Concerning this clonotype: The antigen this receptor binds is unknown. No base quality values were provided; no much bigger clone lies one nucleotide off.

The CDR3 numbers 16 residues from cysteine through phenylalanine. The sequence is cut down to CDR3 DNA, 48 bases in frame from base 1. For CDR1 and CDR2, the germline V gene (reference sequence) lists LNHDA and SQIVND. V trim: 4 bases; J trim: 6 bases; unmatched bases: 7. The sequenced sample was whole blood, obtained in connection with sensitization to the hapten diphenylcyclopropenone (DPC). This TCR was recovered from a woman aged 50 to 60 with alopecia areata. Some clones in this sample may be carry-over from other donors' samples. The chain is made from TRBV19 and TRBJ2-1, with 12 bases in between that match TRBD2. At the DNA level, the sequence is TGTGCCAGTAGTAAGCCGGGGACTAGCGGGTTCAATGAGCAGTTCTTC. It specifies CASSKPGTSGFNEQFF.